A selection of T cell receptor beta chains follows, all from one sample in a study of regulatory T cells in long-lasting Graves disease. TCRdb redid the calling of the multiplex PCR reads with MiXCR, one entry per CDR3 protein. Counted here are 600,000 to 800,000 distinct CDR3 sequences, roughly 30% occurring once; the ten biggest clones make up 42%. The sequencing here drew on peripheral blood mononuclear cells (PBMCs), taken when the disease was refractory, from a patient treated with antithyroid drugs. The receptors come from a female donor with Graves disease. Each CDR3 is given with its conserved first and last residue. D genes are given only for firm matches. Size is omitted from some rows. Given values are once, few, many or a class for expanded clones.

j_gene: TRBJ1-4
len: 13
v_gene: TRBV20-1
abundance: few
d_gene: NA
CDR3nt: TGCAGTGCGAGAGGCAGGGCTAATGAAAAACTGTTTTTT
CDR3aa: CSARGRANEKLFF

j_gene: TRBJ2-5
len: 14
v_gene: TRBV12-3/TRBV12-4
abundance: many
d_gene: TRBD1
CDR3nt: TGTGCCAGCAGTTTAGCGACAGGGGGAGAGACCCAGTACTTC
CDR3aa: CASSLATGGETQYF

j_gene: TRBJ2-7
len: 16
v_gene: TRBV11-1
abundance: NA
d_gene: NA
CDR3nt: TGTGCCAGCAGCCCCGGAGGAAAGGCCCGTTTAGATGAGCAGTACTTC
CDR3aa: CASSPGGKARLDEQYF

j_gene: TRBJ1-1
len: 15
v_gene: TRBV20-1
abundance: many
d_gene: TRBD1
CDR3nt: TGCAGTGCTAGTAACCGACAGGGGATGAACACTGAAGCTTTCTTT
CDR3aa: CSASNRQGMNTEAFF

j_gene: TRBJ2-1
len: 14
v_gene: TRBV20-1
abundance: NA
d_gene: NA
CDR3nt: TGCAGTGCTAGGGGGCGGGACCCCTACAATGAGCAGTTCTTC
CDR3aa: CSARGRDPYNEQFF

j_gene: TRBJ1-1
len: 12
v_gene: TRBV6-5
abundance: NA
d_gene: NA
CDR3nt: TGTGCCAGCAGTTACGAAGGCGTCTCAGCTTTCTTT
CDR3aa: CASSYEGVSAFF

j_gene: TRBJ1-1
len: 11
v_gene: TRBV18
abundance: few
d_gene: NA
CDR3nt: TGTGCCAGCTCACAAGGACAGAAGGCTTTCTTT
CDR3aa: CASSQGQKAFF

j_gene: TRBJ1-2
len: 14
v_gene: TRBV5-1
abundance: NA
d_gene: TRBD1
CDR3nt: TGCGCCAGCAGCTTGGGACAGGGGACGGATGGCTACACCTTC
CDR3aa: CASSLGQGTDGYTF

j_gene: TRBJ1-5
len: 14
v_gene: TRBV12-3/TRBV12-4
abundance: NA
d_gene: NA
CDR3nt: TGTGCCAGCAGTTTCCGGTGGAGCAATCAGCCCCAGCATTTT
CDR3aa: CASSFRWSNQPQHF

j_gene: TRBJ1-1
len: 18
v_gene: TRBV9
abundance: few
d_gene: NA
CDR3nt: TGTGCCAGCAGCCCACATCCCCCCGGGTGGGGGCAGAACACTGAAGCTTTCTTT
CDR3aa: CASSPHPPGWGQNTEAFF

j_gene: TRBJ2-7
len: 17
v_gene: TRBV7-9
abundance: few
d_gene: NA
CDR3nt: TGTGCCAGCAGCTCCAGGGTCCCCAGGGACCACTCCTACGAGCAGTACTTC
CDR3aa: CASSSRVPRDHSYEQYF

j_gene: TRBJ2-7
len: 15
v_gene: TRBV6-1
abundance: NA
d_gene: NA
CDR3nt: TGTGCCAGCAGCAACCCGGGACTCCAGGGTGCGGAGCAGTACTTC
CDR3aa: CASSNPGLQGAEQYF

j_gene: TRBJ2-5
len: 14
v_gene: TRBV28
abundance: NA
d_gene: NA
CDR3nt: TGTGCCAGCACTCGGCAGGGCCTGTTGGAGACCCAGTACTTC
CDR3aa: CASTRQGLLETQYF

j_gene: TRBJ2-7
len: 15
v_gene: TRBV9
abundance: few
d_gene: NA
CDR3nt: TGTGCCAGCAGCGTAGAGTGGGGTTCATCCTACGAGCAGTACTTC
CDR3aa: CASSVEWGSSYEQYF

j_gene: TRBJ2-7
len: 17
v_gene: TRBV7-2
abundance: NA
d_gene: TRBD2
CDR3nt: TGTGCCAGCAGCTTCTTCATCACTAGCGGGTACTCCTACGAGCAGTACTTC
CDR3aa: CASSFFITSGYSYEQYF

j_gene: TRBJ1-5
len: 16
v_gene: TRBV5-6
abundance: NA
d_gene: NA
CDR3nt: TGTGCCAGCAGCCCTTGGGACGGTGGAACGGGACAGCCCCAGCATTTT
CDR3aa: CASSPWDGGTGQPQHF

j_gene: TRBJ1-5
len: 19
v_gene: TRBV27
abundance: few
d_gene: NA
CDR3nt: TGTGCCAGCAGTTCCCTGGCAACGGGGGGGGTTGCGGGCAATCAGCCCCAGCATTTT
CDR3aa: CASSSLATGGVAGNQPQHF

j_gene: TRBJ2-1
len: 17
v_gene: TRBV15
abundance: few
d_gene: TRBD1
CDR3nt: TGTGCCACCAGCAGAGATCTGGGCAGGGGGATCCTCAATGAGCAGTTCTTC
CDR3aa: CATSRDLGRGILNEQFF

j_gene: TRBJ2-5
len: 14
v_gene: TRBV2
abundance: few
d_gene: TRBD2
CDR3nt: TGTGCCAGCAACAGCGGGAGGGCCTGGGAGACCCAGTACTTC
CDR3aa: CASNSGRAWETQYF

j_gene: TRBJ2-5
len: 15
v_gene: TRBV20-1
abundance: few
d_gene: TRBD2
CDR3nt: TGCAGTGCTAGACCTCCGGGACTAGCATGGGAGACCCAGTACTTC
CDR3aa: CSARPPGLAWETQYF

j_gene: TRBJ1-5
len: 14
v_gene: TRBV2
abundance: many
d_gene: NA
CDR3nt: TGTGCCAGCAGTGAAGTGGGGTATATTCAGCCCCAGCATTTT
CDR3aa: CASSEVGYIQPQHF

j_gene: TRBJ1-1
len: 16
v_gene: TRBV30
abundance: few
d_gene: NA
CDR3nt: TGTGCCTGGAGTGCGGATCCCCTAAACCCGAACACTGAAGCTTTCTTT
CDR3aa: CAWSADPLNPNTEAFF

j_gene: TRBJ2-7
len: 12
v_gene: TRBV30
abundance: NA
d_gene: NA
CDR3nt: TGTGCCTGGAGGGCGACTACATACGAGCAGTACTTC
CDR3aa: CAWRATTYEQYF

j_gene: TRBJ2-1
len: 13
v_gene: TRBV9
abundance: NA
d_gene: NA
CDR3nt: TGTGCCAGCAGCGTAGGAGACTACAATGAGCAGTTCTTC
CDR3aa: CASSVGDYNEQFF

j_gene: TRBJ2-7
len: 14
v_gene: TRBV6-1
abundance: NA
d_gene: TRBD1
CDR3nt: TGTGCCAGCAGCCAGGGACAGGGGATGAACGAGCAGTACTTC
CDR3aa: CASSQGQGMNEQYF

j_gene: TRBJ1-1
len: 13
v_gene: TRBV19
abundance: NA
d_gene: NA
CDR3nt: TGTGCCACCGAACGATGGGGAGGCACTGAAGCTTTCTTT
CDR3aa: CATERWGGTEAFF

j_gene: TRBJ1-3
len: 13
v_gene: TRBV6-1
abundance: few
d_gene: NA
CDR3nt: TGTGCCAGTAGACAGAGCCCTGGAAACACCATATATTTT
CDR3aa: CASRQSPGNTIYF

j_gene: TRBJ2-3
len: 13
v_gene: TRBV3-1
abundance: NA
d_gene: NA
CDR3nt: TGTGCCAGCAGCCGCCGACTGACAGATACGCAGTATTTT
CDR3aa: CASSRRLTDTQYF

j_gene: TRBJ1-5
len: 15
v_gene: TRBV28
abundance: many
d_gene: NA
CDR3nt: TGTGCCAGCAGCCGCCTTCTCGGAGGCAATCAGCCCCAGCATTTT
CDR3aa: CASSRLLGGNQPQHF

j_gene: TRBJ1-2
len: 15
v_gene: TRBV12-3/TRBV12-4
abundance: few
d_gene: NA
CDR3nt: TGTGCCAGCAGTATTGGAGAGGTCCCCATTTATGGCTACACCTTC
CDR3aa: CASSIGEVPIYGYTF

j_gene: TRBJ1-2
len: 16
v_gene: TRBV7-3
abundance: NA
d_gene: TRBD1
CDR3nt: TGTGCCAGCAGCTTAAGATCAGGGGGCGAAGACTATGGCTACACCTTC
CDR3aa: CASSLRSGGEDYGYTF

j_gene: TRBJ1-5
len: 16
v_gene: TRBV5-1
abundance: NA
d_gene: TRBD1
CDR3nt: TGCGCCAGCAGCTTGGCCGGGGGACAGGGCAATCAGCCCCAGCATTTT
CDR3aa: CASSLAGGQGNQPQHF

j_gene: TRBJ2-7
len: 12
v_gene: TRBV11-1
abundance: many
d_gene: NA
CDR3nt: TGTGCCAGCAGCTATGACTCCCTCGAGCAGTACTTC
CDR3aa: CASSYDSLEQYF

j_gene: TRBJ2-4
len: 14
v_gene: TRBV20-1
abundance: NA
d_gene: NA
CDR3nt: TGCAGTGCTAGTCGACGGGATTCCAAAAACATTCAGTACTTC
CDR3aa: CSASRRDSKNIQYF

j_gene: TRBJ1-2
len: 16
v_gene: TRBV10-3
abundance: NA
d_gene: TRBD1
CDR3nt: TGTGCCATCAGTCTGCCCGACTTGGGACAGGGGGGCGGCTACACCTTC
CDR3aa: CAISLPDLGQGGGYTF

j_gene: TRBJ2-7
len: 15
v_gene: TRBV11-2
abundance: many
d_gene: NA
CDR3nt: TGTGCCAGCAGCCAAAGACTGGTGAGCTCCTACGAGCAGTACTTC
CDR3aa: CASSQRLVSSYEQYF

j_gene: TRBJ2-4
len: 16
v_gene: TRBV19
abundance: NA
d_gene: TRBD2
CDR3nt: TGTGCCAGTAGTAAGGTGGCTAGCGGTACTGTTAACATTCAGTACTTC
CDR3aa: CASSKVASGTVNIQYF

j_gene: TRBJ1-1
len: 14
v_gene: TRBV28
abundance: many
d_gene: TRBD1
CDR3nt: TGTGCCAGCAGTGAAACAGGGGAGAACACTGAAGCTTTCTTT
CDR3aa: CASSETGENTEAFF

j_gene: TRBJ2-7
len: 13
v_gene: TRBV12-5
abundance: NA
d_gene: NA
CDR3nt: TGTGCTAGAACCACTCCAAAGGGGAACGAGCAGTACTTC
CDR3aa: CARTTPKGNEQYF

j_gene: TRBJ1-5
len: 15
v_gene: TRBV28
abundance: many
d_gene: TRBD1
CDR3nt: TGTGCCAGCTGCCTTGTACAGGGGCGTAATCAGCCCCAGCATTTT
CDR3aa: CASCLVQGRNQPQHF

j_gene: TRBJ1-1
len: 15
v_gene: TRBV28
abundance: many
d_gene: NA
CDR3nt: TGTGCCAGCAGTTTAGGGGGAGAAGGGGGCACTGAAGCTTTCTTT
CDR3aa: CASSLGGEGGTEAFF

j_gene: TRBJ2-5
len: 14
v_gene: TRBV7-9
abundance: NA
d_gene: NA
CDR3nt: TGTGCCAGCAGCTTATGGGCCCCCAGGGAGACCCAGTACTTC
CDR3aa: CASSLWAPRETQYF

j_gene: TRBJ2-7
len: 13
v_gene: TRBV2
abundance: NA
d_gene: NA
CDR3nt: TGTGCCAGCAGTGAACTCGTGCCCTACGAGCAGTACTTC
CDR3aa: CASSELVPYEQYF

j_gene: TRBJ1-2
len: 14
v_gene: TRBV2
abundance: many
d_gene: TRBD1
CDR3nt: TGTGCCAGCAGGGGGGACAGTACTAACTATGGCTACACCTTC
CDR3aa: CASRGDSTNYGYTF

j_gene: TRBJ2-7
len: 15
v_gene: TRBV6-1
abundance: NA
d_gene: NA
CDR3nt: TGTGCCAGCAGTGAGGTCAGTCTCACATCCTACGAGCAGTACTTC
CDR3aa: CASSEVSLTSYEQYF

j_gene: TRBJ1-2
len: 15
v_gene: TRBV12-3/TRBV12-4
abundance: NA
d_gene: NA
CDR3nt: TGTGCCAGCAGTTTAGTAACCGGGACGGAGTATGGCTACACCTTC
CDR3aa: CASSLVTGTEYGYTF

j_gene: TRBJ2-7
len: 18
v_gene: TRBV5-1
abundance: few
d_gene: TRBD2
CDR3nt: TGCGCCAGCAGCTTGGCGGGGGCGATAGCGGGAGGAACCTACGAGCAGTACTTC
CDR3aa: CASSLAGAIAGGTYEQYF

j_gene: TRBJ1-2
len: 15
v_gene: TRBV5-1
abundance: NA
d_gene: TRBD1
CDR3nt: TGCGCCAGCAGCTGGACAGGGGAAGCTAACTATGGCTACACCTTC
CDR3aa: CASSWTGEANYGYTF

j_gene: TRBJ1-1
len: 11
v_gene: TRBV20-1
abundance: NA
d_gene: NA
CDR3nt: TGCAGTGCCCAGGGAGTAACTGAAGCTTTCTTT
CDR3aa: CSAQGVTEAFF

j_gene: TRBJ1-5
len: 15
v_gene: TRBV20-1
abundance: NA
d_gene: TRBD1
CDR3nt: TGCAGTGCTAGGGACACACAGGGGCTAGCTGAGCCCCAGCATTTT
CDR3aa: CSARDTQGLAEPQHF

j_gene: TRBJ1-2
len: 12
v_gene: TRBV7-9
abundance: many
d_gene: NA
CDR3nt: TGTGCCAGCAGCTTAGAATACTATGGCTACACCTTC
CDR3aa: CASSLEYYGYTF

j_gene: TRBJ1-5
len: 18
v_gene: TRBV20-1
abundance: NA
d_gene: NA
CDR3nt: TGCAGTGCTGGCAGCGACCCAACCGTACAATATAGCAATCAGCCCCAGCATTTT
CDR3aa: CSAGSDPTVQYSNQPQHF

j_gene: TRBJ2-5
len: 12
v_gene: TRBV6-2/TRBV6-3
abundance: NA
d_gene: NA
CDR3nt: TGTGCCAGCAGTGAAGTTGGCGCGACCCAGTACTTC
CDR3aa: CASSEVGATQYF

j_gene: TRBJ1-2
len: 13
v_gene: TRBV6-2/TRBV6-3
abundance: few
d_gene: NA
CDR3nt: TGTGCCAGCAGTGCTCTATGGAACTATGGCTACACCTTC
CDR3aa: CASSALWNYGYTF

j_gene: TRBJ1-6
len: 15
v_gene: TRBV20-1
abundance: NA
d_gene: NA
CDR3nt: TGCAGTGCTATGCGGGGACTCTCCTATAATTCACCCCTCCACTTT
CDR3aa: CSAMRGLSYNSPLHF

j_gene: TRBJ2-7
len: 14
v_gene: TRBV29-1
abundance: NA
d_gene: NA
CDR3nt: TGCAGCGTCGAACCCGGGACGGAGACCTACGAGCAGTACTTC
CDR3aa: CSVEPGTETYEQYF

j_gene: TRBJ1-2
len: 12
v_gene: TRBV28
abundance: many
d_gene: NA
CDR3nt: TGTGCCAGCAGTTTATTCGATGGCGGCTACACCTTC
CDR3aa: CASSLFDGGYTF